The 10 T cell receptor beta chains listed next were all sequenced from one sample in a study of CD8 T cells in ankylosing spondylitis. Notes on the study in general: Ankylosing spondylitis blood seemed to carry a telltale TCR beta motif made of eight highly homologous variants.

These receptors are not linked to any known antigen. TCRdb used MiXCR to reprocess the 5' RACE reads, holding one entry per CDR3 protein. The sample has 450,000 to 550,000 distinct CDR3 sequences; roughly 5.3% are singletons. Sequencing was carried out using blood, either unsorted or a sorted T cell fraction (not recorded which). These receptors were obtained from a male donor with ankylosing spondylitis.

This clonotype was counted at least ten times. The V call is TRBV20-1, the J call TRBJ2-7; tentatively, D is TRBD1 or TRBD2 (6 bases each). There are 13 residues in the CDR3. The V end lost 6 bases, the J end lost 2 bases, and 14 bases lay between the germline ends. Germline V gives CDR1 DFQATT, CDR2 SNEGSKA (reference sequence). CDR3: CSAVKGGTYEQYF. DNA of the CDR3: TGCAGTGCGGTGAAAGGGGGGACCTACGAGCAGTACTTC.

This clonotype was recorded at least ten times. V and J are TRBV7-9 and TRBJ2-3; D gene ambiguous. Germline CDR1 SEHNR, CDR2 FQNEAQ (reference sequence). Trimming took 4 bases from V and 6 from J, leaving 5 bases between them. CDR3 size: 11 residues. This CDR3 is CASSSYDTQYF. The CDR3 nucleotides read TGTGCCAGCAGCTCCTACGATACGCAGTATTTT.

This chain joins TRBV20-1 and TRBJ2-5; D possibly corresponds to TRBD2 (7 bases). Trimming pared 3 bases from V and 3 bases from J, leaving 17 bases between. Germline V gives CDR1 DFQATT, CDR2 SNEGSKA (reference sequence). There are 15 residues in the CDR3. The CDR3 bases are TGCAGTGCTAGGGGTGGGAGGGGGATGGAAGAGACCCAGTACTTC. Translation gives CSARGGRGMEETQYF.

This clonotype was seen many times. The gene calls are TRBV4-3 and TRBJ1-1; D is perhaps TRBD1 (5 bases). V lost 4 bases and J 7 bases, leaving 16 bases between the germline ends. The CDR3 length is 14 residues. Per germline, CDR1 LGHNA and CDR2 YSLEER. CDR3 region: CASSLQGPVGEAFF. The CDR3 coding sequence is TGCGCCAGCAGCCTCCAGGGCCCTGTGGGTGAAGCTTTCTTT.

The V gene is TRBV7-9, the J gene TRBJ1-1; TRBD1 matches 10 bases. Germline V gene data show CDR1 as SEHNR and CDR2 as FQNEAQ (reference sequence). V lost 5 bases and J lost 5; bases outside the gene matches: 11. This CDR3 region has 16 residues. The CDR3 here is CASSDYRQGAGTEAFF. CDR3 nucleotides: TGTGCCAGCAGCGACTACCGACAGGGGGCAGGGACTGAAGCTTTCTTT.

This clonotype was found a few times. The V gene is TRBV7-2, the J gene TRBJ2-7; no clear D. The CDR3 consists of 11 residues. V was shortened by 5 bases and J by 6 bases, with 8 bases between the two germline ends. From germline, CDR1 is SGHTA and CDR2 FQGNSA. Written as DNA, the CDR3 is TGTGCCAGCAGCCAATCGATCGAGCAGTACTTC. Protein: CASSQSIEQYF.

This clonotype was recorded many times. V is TRBV28 and J is TRBJ1-5, with a weak D call TRBD1 (5 bases). The CDR3 is 16 amino acids. The V end was cut by 3 bases, the J end by 0 bases, with 12 bases between. Germline V CDR1 and CDR2: MDHEN, SYDVKM. The CDR3 DNA reads as TGTGCCAGCAGTTTTATCGACAGCTATAGCAATCAGCCCCAGCATTTT. It codes for CASSFIDSYSNQPQHF.

This clonotype has at least ten counts. The gene calls are TRBV20-1 and TRBJ2-7; D is perhaps TRBD2 (6 bases). CDR1 is DFQATT and CDR2 is SNEGSKA in the germline V gene (reference sequence). CDR3 length: 14 amino acids. V was shortened by 3 bases and J by 4 bases, with 16 bases between the two germline ends. The CDR3 sequence is CSASRDLTIYEQYF. Here the CDR3 DNA reads TGCAGTGCTAGTAGGGACTTAACCATATACGAGCAGTACTTC.

J is TRBJ2-7 and V is TRBV6-2 or TRBV6-3; no definite D call. Between the trimmed V and J ends, which lost 6 bases and 7 bases, there was a span of 13 bases. The CDR3 spans 12 residues. CDR1 and CDR2 from the germline V gene are MNHEY and SVGEGT. Here the CDR3 DNA reads TGTGCCAGCAGCTCCCTCAGGTGGGAGCAGTACTTC. Translation: CASSSLRWEQYF.

This clonotype was seen ten or more times. The rearrangement uses TRBV11-2 and TRBJ2-1; D unclear. V dropped 5 bases and J dropped 6 bases, with 5 bases sitting between them. The CDR3 extends over 11 amino acids. In germline, CDR1 is SGHAT, CDR2 FQNNGV. CDR3 amino acids: CASSHLNEQFF. CDR3 nucleotide sequence: TGTGCCAGCAGCCACCTCAATGAGCAGTTCTTC.